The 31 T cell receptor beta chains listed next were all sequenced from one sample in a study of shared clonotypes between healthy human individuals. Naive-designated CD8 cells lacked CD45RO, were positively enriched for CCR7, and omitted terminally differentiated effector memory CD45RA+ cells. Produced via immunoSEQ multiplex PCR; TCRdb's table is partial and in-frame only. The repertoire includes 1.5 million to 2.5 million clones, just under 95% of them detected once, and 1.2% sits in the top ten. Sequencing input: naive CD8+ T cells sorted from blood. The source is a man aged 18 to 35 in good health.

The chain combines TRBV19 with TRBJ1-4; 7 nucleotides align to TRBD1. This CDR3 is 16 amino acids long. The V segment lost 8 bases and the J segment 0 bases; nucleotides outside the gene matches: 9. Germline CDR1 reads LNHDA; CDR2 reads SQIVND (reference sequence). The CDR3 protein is CASFGTAFATNEKLFF. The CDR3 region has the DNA TGTGCCAGTTTCGGGACAGCTTTTGCAACTAATGAAAAACTGTTTTTT.

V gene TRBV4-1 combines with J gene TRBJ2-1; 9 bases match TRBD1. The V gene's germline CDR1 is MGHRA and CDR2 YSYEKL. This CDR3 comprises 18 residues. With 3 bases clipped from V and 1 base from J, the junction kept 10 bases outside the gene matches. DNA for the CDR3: TGCGCCAGCAGCCATCTCCCGGGGACAGGGAGTTCCTACAATGAGCAGTTCTTC. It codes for CASSHLPGTGSSYNEQFF.

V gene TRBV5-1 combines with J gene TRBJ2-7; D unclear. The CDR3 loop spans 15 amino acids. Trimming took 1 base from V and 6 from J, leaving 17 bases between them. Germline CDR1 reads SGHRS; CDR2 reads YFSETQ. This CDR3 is CASSLYGFIQGEQYF. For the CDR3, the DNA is TGCGCCAGCAGCTTGTACGGGTTCATCCAAGGCGAGCAGTACTTC.

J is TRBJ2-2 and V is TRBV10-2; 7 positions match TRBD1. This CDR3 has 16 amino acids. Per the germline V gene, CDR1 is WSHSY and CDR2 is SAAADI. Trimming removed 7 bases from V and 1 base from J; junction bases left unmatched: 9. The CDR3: CASIPSGGLNTGELFF. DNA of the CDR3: TGCGCCAGCATACCATCAGGGGGTTTGAACACCGGGGAGCTGTTTTTT.

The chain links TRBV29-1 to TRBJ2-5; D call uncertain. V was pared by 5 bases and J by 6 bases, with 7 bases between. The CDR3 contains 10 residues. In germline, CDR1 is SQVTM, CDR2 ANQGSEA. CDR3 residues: CSVLVQTQYF. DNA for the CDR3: TGCAGCGTTCTAGTCCAGACCCAGTACTTC.

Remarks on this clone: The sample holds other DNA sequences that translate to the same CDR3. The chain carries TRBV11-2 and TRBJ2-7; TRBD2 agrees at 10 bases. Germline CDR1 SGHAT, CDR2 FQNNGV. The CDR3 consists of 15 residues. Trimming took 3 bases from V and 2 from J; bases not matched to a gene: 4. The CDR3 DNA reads TGTGCCAGCAGCTTTAGCGGGGGGACCACCTACGAGCAGTACTTC. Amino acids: CASSFSGGTTYEQYF.

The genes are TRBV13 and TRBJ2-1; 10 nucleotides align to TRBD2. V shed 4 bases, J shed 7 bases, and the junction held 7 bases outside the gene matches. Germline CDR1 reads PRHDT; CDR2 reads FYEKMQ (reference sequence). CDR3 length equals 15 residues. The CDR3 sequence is CASSSGLAERNEQFF. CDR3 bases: TGTGCCAGCAGCTCCGGACTAGCGGAGAGGAATGAGCAGTTCTTC.

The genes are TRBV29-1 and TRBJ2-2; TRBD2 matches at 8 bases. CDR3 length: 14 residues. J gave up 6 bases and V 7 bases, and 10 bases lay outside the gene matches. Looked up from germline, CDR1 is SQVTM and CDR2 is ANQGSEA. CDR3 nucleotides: TGCAGCGCCACAAGCGGGAGCGGGTCCGGGGAGCTGTTTTTT. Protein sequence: CSATSGSGSGELFF.

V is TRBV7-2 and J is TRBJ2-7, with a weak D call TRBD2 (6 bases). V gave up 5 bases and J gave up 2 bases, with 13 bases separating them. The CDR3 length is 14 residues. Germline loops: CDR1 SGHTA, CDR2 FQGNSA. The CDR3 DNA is TGTGCCAGCAGCGCGGGATATGCCACCTACGAGCAGTACTTC. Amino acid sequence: CASSAGYATYEQYF.

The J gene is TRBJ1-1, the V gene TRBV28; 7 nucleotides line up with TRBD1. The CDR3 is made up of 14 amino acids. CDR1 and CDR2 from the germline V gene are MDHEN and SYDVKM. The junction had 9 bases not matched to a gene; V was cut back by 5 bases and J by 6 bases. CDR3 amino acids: CASSLTGERPEAFF. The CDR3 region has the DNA TGTGCCAGCAGTCTCACAGGGGAGAGGCCTGAAGCTTTCTTT. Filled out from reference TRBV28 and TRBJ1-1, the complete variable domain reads DVKVTQSSRYLVKRTGEKVFLECVQDMDHENMFWYRQDPGLGLRLIYFSYDVKMKEKGDIPEGYSVSREKKERFSLILESASTNQTSMYLCASSLTGERPEAFFGQGTRLTVV.

CDR3 coding DNA: TGCGCCAGCAGCCGCGTCTGGGGGCAAGGGGCGGTAACCTACGAGCAGTACTTC. Protein product: CASSRVWGQGAVTYEQYF. V usage is TRBV4-3 and J usage is TRBJ2-7, with a tentative D call TRBD1 (6 bases). The CDR3 is 18 residues long. V was trimmed by 4 bases and J by 2 bases, leaving 24 bases between them. The germline gives CDR1 LGHNA, CDR2 YSLEER.

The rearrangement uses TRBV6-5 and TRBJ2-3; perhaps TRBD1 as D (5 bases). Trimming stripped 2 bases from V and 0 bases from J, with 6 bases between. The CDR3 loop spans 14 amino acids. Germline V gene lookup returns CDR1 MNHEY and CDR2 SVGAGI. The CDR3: CASSYDRSTDTQYF. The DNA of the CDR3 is TGTGCCAGCAGTTACGACAGAAGCACAGATACGCAGTATTTT.

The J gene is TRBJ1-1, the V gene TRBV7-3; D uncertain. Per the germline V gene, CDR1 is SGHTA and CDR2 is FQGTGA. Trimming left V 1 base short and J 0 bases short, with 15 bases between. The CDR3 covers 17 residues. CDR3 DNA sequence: TGTGCCAGCAGCTTAAGCGACTTTAGGGCGATGAACACTGAAGCTTTCTTT. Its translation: CASSLSDFRAMNTEAFF. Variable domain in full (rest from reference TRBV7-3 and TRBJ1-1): GAGVSQTPSNKVTEKGKYVELRCDPISGHTALYWYRQSLGQGPEFLIYFQGTGAADDSGLPNDRFFAVRPEGSVSTLKIQRTERGDSAVYLCASSLSDFRAMNTEAFFGQGTRLTVV.

CDR3 bases: TGTGCCAGCAGTTTTATTGCCGGGACAGGAGAAGAGACCCAGTACTTC. It translates to CASSFIAGTGEETQYF. The rearrangement joins TRBV28 to TRBJ2-5, with 8 bases identical to TRBD1. The CDR3 is 16 residues long. Looked up from germline, CDR1 is MDHEN and CDR2 is SYDVKM. J gave up 3 bases and V 3 bases, and 9 bases lay outside the gene matches.

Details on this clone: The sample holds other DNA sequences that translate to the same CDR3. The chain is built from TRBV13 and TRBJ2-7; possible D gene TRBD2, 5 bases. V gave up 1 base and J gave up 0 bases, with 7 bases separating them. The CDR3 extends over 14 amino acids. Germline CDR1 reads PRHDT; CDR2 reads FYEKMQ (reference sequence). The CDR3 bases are TGTGCCAGCAGCTTAGTAGGGAGCTCCTACGAGCAGTACTTC. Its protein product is CASSLVGSSYEQYF. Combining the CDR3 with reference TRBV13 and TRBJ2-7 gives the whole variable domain AAGVIQSPRHLIKEKRETATLKCYPIPRHDTVYWYQQGPGQDPQFLISFYEKMQSDKGSIPDRFSAQQFSDYHSELNMSSLELGDSALYFCASSLVGSSYEQYFGPGTRLTVT.

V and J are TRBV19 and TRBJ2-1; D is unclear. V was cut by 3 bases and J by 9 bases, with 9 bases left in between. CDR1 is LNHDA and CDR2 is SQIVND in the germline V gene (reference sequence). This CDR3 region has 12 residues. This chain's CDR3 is CASSIGRVEQFF. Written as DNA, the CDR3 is TGTGCCAGTAGTATTGGGCGAGTTGAGCAGTTCTTC.

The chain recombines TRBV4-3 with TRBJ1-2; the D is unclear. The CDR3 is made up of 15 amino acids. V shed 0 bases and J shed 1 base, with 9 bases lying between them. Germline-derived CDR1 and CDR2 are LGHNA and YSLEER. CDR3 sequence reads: CASSQDLVINYGYTF. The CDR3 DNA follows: TGCGCCAGCAGCCAAGATCTGGTGATTAACTATGGCTACACCTTC.

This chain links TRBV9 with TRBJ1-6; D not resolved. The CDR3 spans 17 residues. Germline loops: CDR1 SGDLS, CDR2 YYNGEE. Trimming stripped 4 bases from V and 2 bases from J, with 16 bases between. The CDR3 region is CASSMEEARAYNSPLHF. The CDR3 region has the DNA TGTGCCAGCAGCATGGAAGAAGCAAGGGCCTATAATTCACCCCTCCACTTT.

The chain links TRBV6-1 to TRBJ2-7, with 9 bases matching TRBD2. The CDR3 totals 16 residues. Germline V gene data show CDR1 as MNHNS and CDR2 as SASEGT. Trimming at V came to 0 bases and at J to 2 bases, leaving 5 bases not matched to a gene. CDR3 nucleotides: TGTGCCAGCAGTGAAGCGCGTAGCGGGAGCACCTACGAGCAGTACTTC. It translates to CASSEARSGSTYEQYF.

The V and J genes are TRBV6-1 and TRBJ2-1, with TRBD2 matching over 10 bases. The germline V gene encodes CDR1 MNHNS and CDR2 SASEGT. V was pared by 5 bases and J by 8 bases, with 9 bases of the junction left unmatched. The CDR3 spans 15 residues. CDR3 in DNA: TGTGCCAGCAGTCTATTCACTAGCGGGATAGATGAGCAGTTCTTC. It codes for CASSLFTSGIDEQFF.

This CDR3 reads CASSQDAGLIANGYTF. The CDR3 coding sequence is TGCGCCAGCAGCCAAGACGCGGGGCTGATCGCCAATGGCTACACCTTC. The chain joins TRBV4-1 to TRBJ1-2, with a tentative D call TRBD1 (5 bases). The CDR3 is 16 residues long. Trimming removed 0 bases from V and 6 bases from J, with 17 bases in between. Per germline, CDR1 MGHRA and CDR2 YSYEKL.

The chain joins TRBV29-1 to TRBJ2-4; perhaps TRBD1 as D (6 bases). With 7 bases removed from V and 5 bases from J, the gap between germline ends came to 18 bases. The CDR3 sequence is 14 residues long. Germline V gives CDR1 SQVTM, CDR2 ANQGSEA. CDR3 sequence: CSGSRGSPENIQYF. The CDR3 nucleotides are TGCAGCGGATCAAGGGGGTCCCCTGAAAACATTCAGTACTTC.

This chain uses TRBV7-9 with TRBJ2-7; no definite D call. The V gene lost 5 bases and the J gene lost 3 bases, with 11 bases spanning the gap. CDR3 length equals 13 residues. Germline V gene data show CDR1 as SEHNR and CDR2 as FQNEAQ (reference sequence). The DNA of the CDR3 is TGTGCCAGCAGCCCCTCGGTCGGCTACGAGCAGTACTTC. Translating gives CASSPSVGYEQYF.

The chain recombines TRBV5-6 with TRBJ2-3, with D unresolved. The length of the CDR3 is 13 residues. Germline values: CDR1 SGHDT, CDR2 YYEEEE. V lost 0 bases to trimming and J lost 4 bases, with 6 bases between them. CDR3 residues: CASSLAGADTQYF. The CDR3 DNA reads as TGTGCCAGCAGCTTGGCGGGCGCAGATACGCAGTATTTT.

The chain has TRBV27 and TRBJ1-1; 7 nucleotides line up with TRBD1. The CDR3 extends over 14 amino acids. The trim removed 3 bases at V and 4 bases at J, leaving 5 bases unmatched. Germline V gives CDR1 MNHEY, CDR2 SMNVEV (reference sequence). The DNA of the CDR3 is TGTGCCAGCAGTTTCGTGACAGGGACCACTGAAGCTTTCTTT. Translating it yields CASSFVTGTTEAFF.

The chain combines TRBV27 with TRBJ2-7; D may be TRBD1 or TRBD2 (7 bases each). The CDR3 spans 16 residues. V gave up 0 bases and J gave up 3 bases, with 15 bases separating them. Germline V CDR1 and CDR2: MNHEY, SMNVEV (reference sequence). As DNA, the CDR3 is TGTGCCAGCAGTTTATCGGGGGGGACAGATCACTACGAGCAGTACTTC. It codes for CASSLSGGTDHYEQYF.

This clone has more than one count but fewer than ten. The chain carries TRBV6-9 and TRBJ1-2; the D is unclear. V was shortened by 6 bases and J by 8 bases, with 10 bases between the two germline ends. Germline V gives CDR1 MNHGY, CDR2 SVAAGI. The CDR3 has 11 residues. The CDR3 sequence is CASSLSRGYTF. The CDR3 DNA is TGTGCCAGCAGCTTATCTAGGGGCTACACCTTC.

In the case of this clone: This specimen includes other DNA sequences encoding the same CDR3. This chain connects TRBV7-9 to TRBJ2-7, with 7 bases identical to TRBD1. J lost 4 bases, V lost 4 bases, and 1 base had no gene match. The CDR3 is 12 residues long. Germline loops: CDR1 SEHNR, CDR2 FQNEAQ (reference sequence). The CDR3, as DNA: TGTGCCAGCAGCTGGGACAGTTACGAGCAGTACTTC. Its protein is CASSWDSYEQYF.

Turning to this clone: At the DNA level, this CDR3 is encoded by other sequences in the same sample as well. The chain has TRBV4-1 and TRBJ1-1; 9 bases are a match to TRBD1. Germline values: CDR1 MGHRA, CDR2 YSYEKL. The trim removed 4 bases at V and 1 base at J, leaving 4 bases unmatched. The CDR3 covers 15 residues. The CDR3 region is CASSLRDRANTEAFF. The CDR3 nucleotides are TGCGCCAGCAGCCTTAGGGACAGGGCGAACACTGAAGCTTTCTTT.

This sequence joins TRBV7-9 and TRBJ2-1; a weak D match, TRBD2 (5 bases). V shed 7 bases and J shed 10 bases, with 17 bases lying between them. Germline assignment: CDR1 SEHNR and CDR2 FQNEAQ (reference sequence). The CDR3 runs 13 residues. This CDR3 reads CASTRSSGIEQFF. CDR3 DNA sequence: TGTGCCAGCACCCGATCATCGGGAATAGAGCAGTTCTTC.

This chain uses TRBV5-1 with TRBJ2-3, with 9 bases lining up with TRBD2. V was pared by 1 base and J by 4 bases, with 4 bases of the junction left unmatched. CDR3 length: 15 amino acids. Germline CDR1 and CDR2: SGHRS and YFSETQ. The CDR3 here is CASSLYSGGADTQYF. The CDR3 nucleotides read TGCGCCAGCAGCTTGTATAGCGGGGGAGCAGATACGCAGTATTTT. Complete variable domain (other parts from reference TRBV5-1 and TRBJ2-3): KAGVTQTPRYLIKTRGQQVTLSCSPISGHRSVSWYQQTPGQGLQFLFEYFSETQRNKGNFPGRFSGRQFSNSRSEMNVSTLELGDSALYLCASSLYSGGADTQYFGPGTRLTVL.